A selection of T cell receptor beta chains follows, all from one sample in a study of cytomegalovirus exposure and HLA in healthy donors. The data were produced by immunoSEQ multiplex PCR, yet TCRdb's version contains in-frame clones alone and is incomplete. The sample includes 100,000 to 150,000 clones, about 78% of them seen just once. The sample was PBMCs. The receptors stem from a human donor in good health. The CDR3 runs from the conserved cysteine through the conserved F or W. Fields, in order: V gene, clone size, D gene, J gene, CDR3 DNA, CDR3 protein. A D gene is named only where the DNA matches it firmly. Some rows mark clone size as missing; the rest say once, few, many or name a class of expanded clone.

TRBV4-2	.	.	TRBJ2-2	TGTGCCAGCAGCCAAGAGCCCTCCCGGTTCGGCGGGGAGCTGTTTTTT	CASSQEPSRFGGELFF
TRBV30	.	TRBD1	TRBJ1-1	TGTGCCTGGGTTAGACAGGGGGGGGCTGAAGCTTTCTTT	CAWVRQGGAEAFF
TRBV7-2	.	.	TRBJ2-2	TGTGCCAGCAGCAAAACGAGCGTCGGGGAGCTGTTTTTT	CASSKTSVGELFF
TRBV27	.	TRBD2	TRBJ2-1	TGTGCCAGCAGTCAAGGGGCCAAGGGAGCGGGGGGGCGGGTCTACAATGAGCAGTTCTTC	CASSQGAKGAGGRVYNEQFF
TRBV2	.	.	TRBJ2-3	TGTGCCAGCAGTGAATCTGTCCGAGCTAGCACAGATACGCAGTATTTT	CASSESVRASTDTQYF
TRBV7-2	.	.	TRBJ1-3	TGTGCCAGCAGCCAGGGTTCCGCCGGAAACACCATATATTTT	CASSQGSAGNTIYF
TRBV9	.	.	TRBJ1-5	TGTGCCAGCAGCCAAGTAGGAGATCAGCCCCAGCATTTT	CASSQVGDQPQHF
TRBV2	.	.	TRBJ1-4	TGTGCCAGCAGTCTACAGGGTTTAATAGGGGAAAAACTGTTTTTT	CASSLQGLIGEKLFF
TRBV10-3	few	TRBD1	TRBJ1-1	TGTGCCATCAGGCGGGACAGGGGTCGCGGCACTGAAGCTTTCTTT	CAIRRDRGRGTEAFF
TRBV7-9	.	.	TRBJ1-1	TGTGCCAGCAGCCAACTCCCTTCAGACAGTTCTGAAGCTTTCTTT	CASSQLPSDSSEAFF
TRBV2	.	.	TRBJ1-1	TGTGCCAGCAGTCCGGGGGGCACTGAAGCTTTCTTT	CASSPGGTEAFF
TRBV2	.	.	TRBJ2-7	TGTGCCAGCAGTGAGCAGTTCTACGAGCAGTACTTC	CASSEQFYEQYF
TRBV5-1	.	.	TRBJ1-6	TGCGCCAGCAGCTCGGGGGGAACTAATTCACCCCTCCACTTT	CASSSGGTNSPLHF
TRBV29-1	.	TRBD1	TRBJ1-1	TGCAGCGTCGGACAGGTGGAAGCTTTCTTT	CSVGQVEAFF